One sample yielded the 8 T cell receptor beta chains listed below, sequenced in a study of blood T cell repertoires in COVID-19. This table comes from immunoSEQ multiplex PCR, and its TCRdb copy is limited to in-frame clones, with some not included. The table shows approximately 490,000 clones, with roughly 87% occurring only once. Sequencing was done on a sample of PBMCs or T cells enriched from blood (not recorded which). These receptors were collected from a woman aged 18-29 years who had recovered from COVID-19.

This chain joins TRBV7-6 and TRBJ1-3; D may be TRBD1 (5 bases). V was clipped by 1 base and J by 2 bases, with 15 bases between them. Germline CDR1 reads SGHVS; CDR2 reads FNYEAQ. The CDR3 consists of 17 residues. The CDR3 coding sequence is TGTGCCAGCAGCTTAGAAAGGGGAATAAAACCTGGAAACACCATATATTTT. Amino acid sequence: CASSLERGIKPGNTIYF.

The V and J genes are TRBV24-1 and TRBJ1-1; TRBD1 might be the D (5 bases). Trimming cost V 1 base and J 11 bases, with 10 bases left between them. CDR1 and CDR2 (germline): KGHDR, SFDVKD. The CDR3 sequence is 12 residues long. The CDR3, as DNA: TGTGCCACCAGTGATTTTGGAGGGGCGGCTTTCTTT. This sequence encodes CATSDFGGAAFF.

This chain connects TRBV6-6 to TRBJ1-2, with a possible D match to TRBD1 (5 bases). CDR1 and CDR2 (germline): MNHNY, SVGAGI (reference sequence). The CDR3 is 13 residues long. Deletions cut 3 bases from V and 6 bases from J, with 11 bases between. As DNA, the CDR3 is TGTGCCAGCAGTTATGCAGGGTCGGATGGCTACACCTTC. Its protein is CASSYAGSDGYTF.

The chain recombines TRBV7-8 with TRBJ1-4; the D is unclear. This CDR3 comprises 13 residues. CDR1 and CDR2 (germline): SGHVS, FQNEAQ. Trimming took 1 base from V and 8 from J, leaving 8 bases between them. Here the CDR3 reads CASSLGSREKLFF. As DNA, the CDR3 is TGTGCCAGCAGCTTAGGGTCTCGGGAAAAACTGTTTTTT.

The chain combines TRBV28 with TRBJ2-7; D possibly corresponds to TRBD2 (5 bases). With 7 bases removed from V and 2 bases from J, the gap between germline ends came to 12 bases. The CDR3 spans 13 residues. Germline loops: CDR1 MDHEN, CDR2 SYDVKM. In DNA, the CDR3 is TGTGCCAGCATCTCGACCGGGACCTACGAGCAGTACTTC. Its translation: CASISTGTYEQYF. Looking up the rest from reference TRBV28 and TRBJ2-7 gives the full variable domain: DVKVTQSSRYLVKRTGEKVFLECVQDMDHENMFWYRQDPGLGLRLIYFSYDVKMKEKGDIPEGYSVSREKKERFSLILESASTNQTSMYLCASISTGTYEQYFGPGTRLTVT.

The CDR3 sequence is CASSEGTAYNEQFF. CDR3 nucleotides: TGTGCCAGCAGTGAAGGGACTGCCTACAATGAGCAGTTCTTC. This chain links TRBV25-1 with TRBJ2-1; D is possibly TRBD2 (6 bases). Trimming left V 2 bases short and J 2 bases short, with 7 bases between. This CDR3 region has 14 residues. Looked up from germline, CDR1 is MGHDK and CDR2 is SYGVNS.

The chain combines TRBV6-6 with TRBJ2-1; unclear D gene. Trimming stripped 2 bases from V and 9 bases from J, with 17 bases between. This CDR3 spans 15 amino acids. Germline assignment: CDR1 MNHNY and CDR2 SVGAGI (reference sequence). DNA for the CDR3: TGTGCCAGCAGTTACGAGACTCCAATTAGCAGTGAGCAGTTCTTC. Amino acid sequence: CASSYETPISSEQFF.

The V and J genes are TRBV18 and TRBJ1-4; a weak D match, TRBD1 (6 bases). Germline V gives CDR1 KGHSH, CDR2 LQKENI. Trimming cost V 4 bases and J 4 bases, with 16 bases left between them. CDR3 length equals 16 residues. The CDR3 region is CASSLQTGVYNEKLFF. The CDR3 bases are TGTGCCAGCTCACTTCAGACAGGAGTCTATAATGAAAAACTGTTTTTT.